This T cell receptor beta chain stems from a study of blood T cell repertoires in COVID-19. In the authors' workflow: For nucleated cells, counts were estimated from reference gene primer amplification. The data were produced by immunoSEQ multiplex PCR, yet TCRdb's version contains in-frame clones alone and is incomplete. D and trimming come from the DNA, and the V and J calls and clone size come from that table. Of about 280,000 clones in the sample, 75% to 90% were seen once. CDR3 length: 14 amino acids. Germline-derived CDR1 and CDR2 are MNHEY and SVGAGI. V lost 6 bases and J 5 bases, leaving 15 bases between the germline ends.

The clonotype was recovered from a man aged 45-65 years with acute or convalescent COVID-19. The chain employs TRBV6-5 and TRBJ2-3; no reliable D call. The sequencing sample was made of peripheral blood. CDR3 in DNA: TGTGCCAGCAGGGTCACCCATGGGCAAGATACGCAGTATTTT. This translates into CASRVTHGQDTQYF.